These T cell receptor beta chains were read from a single sample in a study of CD8+ T cells in alopecia areata. Profiling relied on immunoSEQ multiplex PCR, and the TCRdb table lists in-frame clones only, not all of them. Seen here are around 150,000 clones, 55% to 65% observed once, and the top ten hold more than 4.5%. Sequencing was done on a sample of CD4+ T cells sorted from blood. Every receptor here comes from a human donor in good health. Each CDR3 is given with its conserved first and last residue. A D gene is named only where the DNA matches it firmly. Not all rows give a size; the values are once, few, many and, for expanded clones, a class.

D gene,clone size,V gene,J gene,CDR3 DNA,CDR3 protein
TRBD2,-,TRBV5-6,TRBJ2-3,TGTGCCAGCACCCCGGCGGGACTAGCGAAGACAGATACGCAGTATTTT,CASTPAGLAKTDTQYF
-,-,TRBV5-1,TRBJ2-5,TGCGCCAGCCAGCTTTACGGGTACCAAGAGACCCAGTACTTC,CASQLYGYQETQYF
TRBD2,-,TRBV6-1,TRBJ2-7,TGTGCCAGCAGTGAGCGGGAGCCCTTCGGGCAGTACTTC,CASSEREPFGQYF
TRBD2,once,TRBV5-1,TRBJ2-7,TGCGCCAGCAGCTGGGTGGATCGCGGGAGGGCCGAGCAGTACTTC,CASSWVDRGRAEQYF
-,-,TRBV30,TRBJ2-7,TGTGCCTGGAGCCGGGACCGCTACGAGCAGTACTTC,CAWSRDRYEQYF
TRBD2,-,TRBV29-1,TRBJ2-3,TGCAGCGTTAAGTGGGACTATAGTACAGATACGCAGTATTTT,CSVKWDYSTDTQYF
TRBD1,-,TRBV6-1,TRBJ1-5,TGTGCCAGCAGTGGACAGGGCGCGAATCAGCCCCAGCATTTT,CASSGQGANQPQHF
TRBD2,-,TRBV28,TRBJ2-1,TGTGCCAGCTTGGGACTAGCGGGAATGGTTGAGCAGTTCTTC,CASLGLAGMVEQFF
-,-,TRBV6-5,TRBJ1-2,TGTGCCAGCACAACCTGGAGGGGAACGTATGAGGGCTACACCTTC,CASTTWRGTYEGYTF
TRBD2,-,TRBV29-1,TRBJ2-7,TGCAGCGTTGGAGGGACTAGCGGCTACGAGCAGTACTTC,CSVGGTSGYEQYF
TRBD1,-,TRBV10-3,TRBJ1-1,TGTGCCATCAGAAGGACAGGGGGAAACACTGAAGCTTTCTTT,CAIRRTGGNTEAFF
-,-,TRBV9,TRBJ2-7,TGTGCCAGCAGCGTGGCGGACGGCTACGAGCAGTACTTC,CASSVADGYEQYF
-,few,TRBV5-6,TRBJ2-7,TGTGCCAGCAACAAGGGCCGATACGAGCAGTACTTC,CASNKGRYEQYF